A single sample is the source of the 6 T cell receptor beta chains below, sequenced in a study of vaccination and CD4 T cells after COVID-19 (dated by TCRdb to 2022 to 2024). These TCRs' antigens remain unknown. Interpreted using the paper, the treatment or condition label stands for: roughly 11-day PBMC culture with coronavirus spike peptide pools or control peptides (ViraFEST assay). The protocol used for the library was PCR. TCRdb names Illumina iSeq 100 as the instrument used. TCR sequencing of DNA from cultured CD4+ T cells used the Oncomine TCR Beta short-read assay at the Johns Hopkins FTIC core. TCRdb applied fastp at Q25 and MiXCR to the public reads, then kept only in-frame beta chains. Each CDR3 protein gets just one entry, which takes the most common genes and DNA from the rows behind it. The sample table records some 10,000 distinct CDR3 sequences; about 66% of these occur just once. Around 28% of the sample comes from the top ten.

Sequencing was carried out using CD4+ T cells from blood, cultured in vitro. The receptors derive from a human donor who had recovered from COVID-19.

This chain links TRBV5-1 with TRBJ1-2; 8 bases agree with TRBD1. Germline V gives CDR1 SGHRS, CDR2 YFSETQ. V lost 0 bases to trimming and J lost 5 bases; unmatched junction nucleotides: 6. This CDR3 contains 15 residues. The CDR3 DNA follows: TGCGCCAGCAGCTTGGACAGGGGGGGCACTTATGGCTACACCTTC. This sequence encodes CASSLDRGGTYGYTF.

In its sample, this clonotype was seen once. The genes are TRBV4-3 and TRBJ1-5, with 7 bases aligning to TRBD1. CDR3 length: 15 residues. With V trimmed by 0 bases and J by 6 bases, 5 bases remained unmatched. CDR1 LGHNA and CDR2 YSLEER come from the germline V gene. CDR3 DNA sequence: TGCGCCAGCAGCCAAGACAGGACAGGCCCTCAGCCCCAGCATTTT. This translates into CASSQDRTGPQPQHF.

CDR3: CAWSGGVEQFF. CDR3 nucleotides: TGTGCCTGGAGTGGGGGGGTCGAGCAGTTCTTC. The chain recombines TRBV30 with TRBJ2-1, with TRBD2 as a possible D gene (6 bases). V was pared by 1 base and J by 10 bases, with 8 bases between. The CDR3 covers 11 residues. Germline V gives CDR1 GTSNPN, CDR2 SVGIG (reference sequence).

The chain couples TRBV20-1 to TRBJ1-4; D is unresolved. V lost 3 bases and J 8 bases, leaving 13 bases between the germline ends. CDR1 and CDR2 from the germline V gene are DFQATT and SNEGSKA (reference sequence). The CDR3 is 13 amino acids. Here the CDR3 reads CSARLKEGEKLFF. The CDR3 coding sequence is TGCAGTGCTAGGTTAAAGGAAGGGGAAAAACTGTTTTTT.

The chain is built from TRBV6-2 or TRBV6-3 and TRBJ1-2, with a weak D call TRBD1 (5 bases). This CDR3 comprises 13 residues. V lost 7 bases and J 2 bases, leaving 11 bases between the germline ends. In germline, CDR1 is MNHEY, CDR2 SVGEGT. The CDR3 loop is CASIATGNYGYTF. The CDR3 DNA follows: TGTGCCAGCATCGCTACAGGAAACTATGGCTACACCTTC.

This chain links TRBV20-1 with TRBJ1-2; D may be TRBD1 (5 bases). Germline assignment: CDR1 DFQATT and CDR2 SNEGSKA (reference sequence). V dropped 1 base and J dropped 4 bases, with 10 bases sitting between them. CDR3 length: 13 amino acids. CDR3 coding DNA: TGCAGTGCTAGAGCCGCGGGGGGCTATGGCTACACCTTC. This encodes CSARAAGGYGYTF.